Sequencing of this T cell receptor (beta chain) was carried out in a study of CD8 T cells in ankylosing spondylitis (dated by TCRdb to about 2017). The study in broad terms: The study profiled T cell receptor beta repertoires in healthy donors and ankylosing spondylitis patients to find disease-linked TCR variants. Samples of peripheral blood were taken, and for ankylosing spondylitis patients, synovial fluid was collected as well. The whole study cohort included over 85 healthy donors and 20 to 30 ankylosing spondylitis patients. Overall results and qualifications from the work: Significant enrichment of the disease-linked clones was reported in matched synovial fluid samples from ankylosing spondylitis patients. Some of the motif variants had been reported before in the synovial fluid and blood of reactive arthritis patients, a finding that suggests common disease-initiation mechanisms. Blood from ankylosing spondylitis patients appeared to be characterized by a TCR beta motif composed of under ten highly homologous amino acid variants. The disease-linked clones showed a CD8+ phenotype and occurred at relatively low frequencies in peripheral blood.

Trimming at the junction amounts to 0 bases on V and 0 bases on J, and the germline ends lie 7 bases apart. In the germline V gene, CDR1 corresponds to SGHRS and CDR2 to YFSETQ. From the cysteine through the phenylalanine, the CDR3 covers 16 amino acids. Only the CDR3 DNA is retained, 48 bases long and in frame from the first base. This clonotype was seen a few times. The antigen this receptor binds is unknown. Base-call qualities are not available, and no considerably larger clone is one nucleotide away. The listed sequencing device is Illumina HiSeq 2500. TCR beta libraries were prepared by quantitative 5'-RACE with molecular barcodes. On the authors' methods: A new computational method, built on a probabilistic model of VDJ rearrangement, was used to identify disease-linked TCR variants. TCRdb's own reprocessing of the public reads used fastp at Q25 and MiXCR and kept productive beta chains. Duplicate CDR3 protein sequences are folded into a single record with the most common DNA and genes. TCRdb assigned the V and J calls; the authors' analysis was not used. The sample table contains 500,000 to 550,000 distinct CDR3 sequences; only one count was recorded for more than 9.5% of them. Under 7.5% of the sample belongs to the ten largest clones.

What was sequenced was blood, either unsorted or a sorted T cell fraction (not recorded which). The rearranged chain carries TRBV5-1 and TRBJ2-6; no D gene can be assigned with confidence. The clonotype originates from a male donor with ankylosing spondylitis. The nucleotides are TGCGCCAGCAGCTTGGCCCCTAACTCTGGGGCCAACGTCCTGACTTTC. Translation gives CASSLAPNSGANVLTF.